A selection of T cell receptor beta chains follows, all from one sample in a study of metastatic and nonmetastatic thyroid tumors. TCRdb re-called clones from the PCR reads using MiXCR. The data show roughly 5,600 clones, over 25% seen once. Material: adjacent normal tissue. These receptors were taken from a female donor with papillary thyroid cancer or a benign thyroid nodule (not recorded which). Some clones in this sample may be carry-over from other donors' samples. Both conserved end residues are part of each CDR3. The order of the fields is D gene, J gene, V gene, clone size, CDR3 DNA, CDR3 protein. The D gene is left open where the match is weak. Only part of the rows carry a size: once, few, many, or a class if the clone is expanded.

d_gene: TRBD1; j_gene: TRBJ1-1; v_gene: TRBV6-1; abundance: once; CDR3nt: TGTGCCGGCAGCGGGACAGCTCTCACAGAAGCATTCTTT; CDR3aa: CAGSGTALTEAFF
d_gene: TRBD1; j_gene: TRBJ1-2; v_gene: TRBV18; abundance: NA; CDR3nt: TGTGCCAGCTCGCCCCGACAGGGGGCCGTAGCTAACTATGGCTACACCTTC; CDR3aa: CASSPRQGAVANYGYTF
d_gene: TRBD1; j_gene: TRBJ2-7; v_gene: TRBV5-5; abundance: medium-sized; CDR3nt: TGTGCCAGCAGCTTGATCGGACAGGGTGGGTACGAGCAGTACTTC; CDR3aa: CASSLIGQGGYEQYF
d_gene: NA; j_gene: TRBJ1-4; v_gene: TRBV20-1; abundance: NA; CDR3nt: TGCAGTGCTAGGCTCGGGGAAAAACTGTTTTTT; CDR3aa: CSARLGEKLFF
d_gene: NA; j_gene: TRBJ2-5; v_gene: TRBV5-1; abundance: once; CDR3nt: TGCGCCAGCAGCTGGCTGGTGGGATTGGAAGAGACCCAGTACTTC; CDR3aa: CASSWLVGLEETQYF
d_gene: TRBD1; j_gene: TRBJ2-3; v_gene: TRBV7-6; abundance: medium-sized; CDR3nt: TGTGCCAGCAGCTTAGTTGGCGGACAGGGGGGCACAGATACGCAGTATTTT; CDR3aa: CASSLVGGQGGTDTQYF
d_gene: TRBD2; j_gene: TRBJ2-2; v_gene: TRBV4-3; abundance: many; CDR3nt: TGCGCCAGCAGCCAAGAGCTAGCGGCCTCCGGGGAGCTGTTTTTT; CDR3aa: CASSQELAASGELFF
d_gene: NA; j_gene: TRBJ2-7; v_gene: TRBV20-1; abundance: medium-sized; CDR3nt: TGCAGTGCTAGTGGGGTGGCCGGCTCCTACGAGCAGTACTTC; CDR3aa: CSASGVAGSYEQYF
d_gene: NA; j_gene: TRBJ1-2; v_gene: TRBV20-1; abundance: many; CDR3nt: TGCAGTGCCATCAAGAGGGGGTTCTATGGCTACACCTTC; CDR3aa: CSAIKRGFYGYTF
d_gene: TRBD2; j_gene: TRBJ2-2; v_gene: TRBV20-1; abundance: NA; CDR3nt: TGCAGTGCTAGAGATCTGGCTAGCGGGAGTTGGAGTGGCACCGGGGAGCTGTTTTTT; CDR3aa: CSARDLASGSWSGTGELFF
d_gene: NA; j_gene: TRBJ1-1; v_gene: TRBV6-1; abundance: NA; CDR3nt: TGTGCCACCACGAACCGTAAGGACACTGAAGCTTTCTTT; CDR3aa: CATTNRKDTEAFF
d_gene: NA; j_gene: TRBJ1-2; v_gene: TRBV20-1; abundance: few; CDR3nt: TGCAGTGCTAGAGCCCAGGGGATAGGGGGTGGCTACACCTTC; CDR3aa: CSARAQGIGGGYTF
d_gene: NA; j_gene: TRBJ1-4; v_gene: TRBV28; abundance: few; CDR3nt: TGTGCCAGCAGTTTATGGTCAGGGTCTAATGAAAAACTGTTTTTT; CDR3aa: CASSLWSGSNEKLFF
d_gene: NA; j_gene: TRBJ2-2; v_gene: TRBV11-2; abundance: NA; CDR3nt: TGTGCCAGCAGCTTAGAGTACGGGACAGGGGAGCTGTTTTTT; CDR3aa: CASSLEYGTGELFF
d_gene: TRBD2; j_gene: TRBJ2-1; v_gene: TRBV6-1; abundance: NA; CDR3nt: TGTGCCAGCAGGGTAACTAGCGGGAGGAACGGTGAGCAGTTCTTC; CDR3aa: CASRVTSGRNGEQFF
d_gene: TRBD2; j_gene: TRBJ2-1; v_gene: TRBV10-1; abundance: NA; CDR3nt: TGCGCCAGCAGAGTCGGGAGGAGGAGAGGATACAATGAGCAGTTCTTC; CDR3aa: CASRVGRRRGYNEQFF
d_gene: NA; j_gene: TRBJ2-2; v_gene: TRBV19; abundance: NA; CDR3nt: TGCGCCAGTATTATCGGCTACGGGGATCTTTTTTTT; CDR3aa: CASIIGYGDLFF
d_gene: TRBD2; j_gene: TRBJ2-3; v_gene: TRBV5-1; abundance: NA; CDR3nt: TGCGCCAGCAGACTAGCGGTTCTACGCACAGATACGCAGTATTTT; CDR3aa: CASRLAVLRTDTQYF
d_gene: TRBD1; j_gene: TRBJ2-7; v_gene: TRBV6-1; abundance: few; CDR3nt: TGTGCCAGTTCCCCGTGGGACAGGGGGTTAGCTTGGGAGCAGTACTTC; CDR3aa: CASSPWDRGLAWEQYF
d_gene: NA; j_gene: TRBJ1-2; v_gene: TRBV7-9; abundance: NA; CDR3nt: TGTGCCAGCAGCGGACAGTTAGACTATGGCTACACCTTC; CDR3aa: CASSGQLDYGYTF
d_gene: TRBD2; j_gene: TRBJ2-1; v_gene: TRBV4-3; abundance: large; CDR3nt: TGCGCCAGCAGCCAAGGGACTAGTCACAATGAGCAGTTCTTC; CDR3aa: CASSQGTSHNEQFF
d_gene: NA; j_gene: TRBJ2-7; v_gene: TRBV6-1; abundance: few; CDR3nt: TGTGCCAGCAGTGAAATGTGGTCCGAGCAGTACTTC; CDR3aa: CASSEMWSEQYF
d_gene: TRBD2; j_gene: TRBJ2-7; v_gene: TRBV11-2; abundance: NA; CDR3nt: TGTGCCAGCAGCTTCCTTGTCGGCGGGAGGTGGGGCTACGAGCAGTACTTC; CDR3aa: CASSFLVGGRWGYEQYF
d_gene: TRBD2; j_gene: TRBJ2-3; v_gene: TRBV6-2/TRBV6-3; abundance: few; CDR3nt: TGTGCCAGCAAAGATAGCGGGAGTGGGGATACGCAGTATTTT; CDR3aa: CASKDSGSGDTQYF
d_gene: NA; j_gene: TRBJ1-6; v_gene: TRBV20-1; abundance: NA; CDR3nt: TGCAGTGCTGGAGGTCAGGGTAGAAATTCACCCCTCCACTTT; CDR3aa: CSAGGQGRNSPLHF
d_gene: NA; j_gene: TRBJ2-7; v_gene: TRBV28; abundance: NA; CDR3nt: TGTGCCAGCAGTTTAGGGACCGCGGGCGAGCAGTACTTC; CDR3aa: CASSLGTAGEQYF
d_gene: TRBD2; j_gene: TRBJ2-1; v_gene: TRBV11-1; abundance: NA; CDR3nt: TGTGCCATCTACACTGCGGGACTAGCGGGAGTCAGAGAGCAGTTCTTC; CDR3aa: CAIYTAGLAGVREQFF